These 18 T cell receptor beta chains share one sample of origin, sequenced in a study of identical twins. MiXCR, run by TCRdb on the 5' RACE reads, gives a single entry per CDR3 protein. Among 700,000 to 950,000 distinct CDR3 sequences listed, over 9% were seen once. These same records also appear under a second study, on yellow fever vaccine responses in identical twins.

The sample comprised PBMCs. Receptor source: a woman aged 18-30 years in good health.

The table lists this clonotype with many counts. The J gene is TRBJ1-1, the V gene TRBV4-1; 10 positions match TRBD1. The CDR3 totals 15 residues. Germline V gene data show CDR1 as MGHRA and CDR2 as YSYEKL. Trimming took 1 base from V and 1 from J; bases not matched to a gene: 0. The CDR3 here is CASSQGQGANTEAFF. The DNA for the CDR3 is TGCGCCAGCAGCCAAGGACAGGGGGCGAACACTGAAGCTTTCTTT.

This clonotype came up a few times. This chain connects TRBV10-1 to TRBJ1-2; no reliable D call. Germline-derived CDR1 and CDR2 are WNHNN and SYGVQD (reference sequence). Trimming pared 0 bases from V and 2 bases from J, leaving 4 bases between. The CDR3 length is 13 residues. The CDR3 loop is CASSESQNYGYTF. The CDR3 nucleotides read TGCGCCAGCAGTGAGTCACAGAACTATGGCTACACCTTC.

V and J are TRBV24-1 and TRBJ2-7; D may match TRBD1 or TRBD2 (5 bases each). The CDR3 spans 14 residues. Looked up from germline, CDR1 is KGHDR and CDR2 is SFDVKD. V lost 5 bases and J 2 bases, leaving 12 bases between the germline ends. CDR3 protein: CATSGSGPPYEQYF. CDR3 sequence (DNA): TGTGCCACCAGTGGGTCGGGGCCCCCCTACGAGCAGTACTTC.

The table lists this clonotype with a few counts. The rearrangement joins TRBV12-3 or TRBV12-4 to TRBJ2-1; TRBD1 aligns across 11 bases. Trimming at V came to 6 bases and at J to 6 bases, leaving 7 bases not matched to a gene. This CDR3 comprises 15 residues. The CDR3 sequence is CASRVGTGGFNEQFF. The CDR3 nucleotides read TGTGCCAGCAGAGTGGGGACAGGGGGTTTCAATGAGCAGTTCTTC.

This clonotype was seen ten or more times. Here the CDR3 DNA reads TGCGCCAGCAGCTCTCAGACGGGGGAGGGAGAAAAACTGTTTTTT. This translates into CASSSQTGEGEKLFF. The chain carries TRBV5-1 and TRBJ1-4, with TRBD1 as a possible D gene (5 bases). This CDR3 is 15 amino acids long. Germline values: CDR1 SGHRS, CDR2 YFSETQ. V was cut by 3 bases and J by 8 bases, with 17 bases left in between.

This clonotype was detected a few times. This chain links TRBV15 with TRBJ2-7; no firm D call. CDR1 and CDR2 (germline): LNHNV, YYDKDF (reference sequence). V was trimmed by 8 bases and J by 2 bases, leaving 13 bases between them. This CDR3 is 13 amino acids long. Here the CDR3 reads CATSISNTYEQYF. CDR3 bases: TGTGCCACCTCGATATCCAACACCTACGAGCAGTACTTC.

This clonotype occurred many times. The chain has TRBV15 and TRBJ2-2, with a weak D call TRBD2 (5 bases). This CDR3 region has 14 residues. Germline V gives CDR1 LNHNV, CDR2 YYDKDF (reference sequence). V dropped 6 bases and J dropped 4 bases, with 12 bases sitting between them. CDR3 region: CATSRESVTGELFF. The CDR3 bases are TGTGCCACCAGTAGGGAGAGTGTCACCGGGGAGCTGTTTTTT.

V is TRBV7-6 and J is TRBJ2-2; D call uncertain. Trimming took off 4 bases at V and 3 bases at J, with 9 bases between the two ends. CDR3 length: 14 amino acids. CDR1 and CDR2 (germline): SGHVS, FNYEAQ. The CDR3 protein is CASSWSSDTGELFF. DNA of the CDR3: TGTGCCAGCAGCTGGTCCTCGGACACCGGGGAGCTGTTTTTT.

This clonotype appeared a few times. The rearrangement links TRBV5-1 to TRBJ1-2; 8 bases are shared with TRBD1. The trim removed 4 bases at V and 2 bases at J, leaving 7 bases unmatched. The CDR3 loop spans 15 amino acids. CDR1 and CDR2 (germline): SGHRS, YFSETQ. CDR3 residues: CASSPGQGGNYGYTF. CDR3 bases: TGCGCCAGCAGCCCTGGACAGGGCGGGAACTATGGCTACACCTTC.

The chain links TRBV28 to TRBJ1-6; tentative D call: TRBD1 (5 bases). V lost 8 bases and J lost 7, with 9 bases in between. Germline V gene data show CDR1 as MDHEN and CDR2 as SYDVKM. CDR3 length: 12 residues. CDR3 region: CASVDRNSPLHF. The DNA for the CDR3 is TGTGCCAGCGTAGACAGAAATTCACCCCTCCACTTT.

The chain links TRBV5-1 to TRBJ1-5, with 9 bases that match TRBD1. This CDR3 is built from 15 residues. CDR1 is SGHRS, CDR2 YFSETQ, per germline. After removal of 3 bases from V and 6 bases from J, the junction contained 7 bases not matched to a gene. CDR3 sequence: CASSSGGDRAQPQHF. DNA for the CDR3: TGCGCCAGCAGCTCTGGCGGGGACAGGGCTCAGCCCCAGCATTTT.

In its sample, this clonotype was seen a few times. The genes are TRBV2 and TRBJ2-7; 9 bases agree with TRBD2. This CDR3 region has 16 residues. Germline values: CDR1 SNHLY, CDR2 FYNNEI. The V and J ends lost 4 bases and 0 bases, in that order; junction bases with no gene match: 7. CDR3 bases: TGTGCCAGCAGTGTCTCGACTAGCGGAGACTCCTACGAGCAGTACGTC. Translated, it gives CASSVSTSGDSYEQYV.

The CDR3 sequence is CSARARTGQSYEQYF. As DNA, the CDR3 is TGCAGTGCTAGAGCTAGAACAGGACAGTCCTACGAGCAGTACTTC. The genes are TRBV20-1 and TRBJ2-7, with a possible D match to TRBD1 (6 bases). This CDR3 has 15 amino acids. V was clipped by 1 base and J by 1 base, with 14 bases between them. Per germline, CDR1 DFQATT and CDR2 SNEGSKA (reference sequence).

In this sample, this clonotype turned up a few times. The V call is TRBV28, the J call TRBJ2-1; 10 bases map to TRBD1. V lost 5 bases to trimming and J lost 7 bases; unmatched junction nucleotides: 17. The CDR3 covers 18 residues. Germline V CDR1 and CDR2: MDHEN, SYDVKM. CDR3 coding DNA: TGTGCCAGCAGTGCCCGCACCCTCGACAGGGGGCATTTGAATGAGCAGTTCTTC. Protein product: CASSARTLDRGHLNEQFF.

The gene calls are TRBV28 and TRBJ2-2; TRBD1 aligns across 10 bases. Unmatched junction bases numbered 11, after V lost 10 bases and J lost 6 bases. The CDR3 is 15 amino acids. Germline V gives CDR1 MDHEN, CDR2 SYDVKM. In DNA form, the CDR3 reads TGTGCCACCCTCTGGGGGGACAGGGGTGCCGGGGAGCTGTTTTTT. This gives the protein CATLWGDRGAGELFF.

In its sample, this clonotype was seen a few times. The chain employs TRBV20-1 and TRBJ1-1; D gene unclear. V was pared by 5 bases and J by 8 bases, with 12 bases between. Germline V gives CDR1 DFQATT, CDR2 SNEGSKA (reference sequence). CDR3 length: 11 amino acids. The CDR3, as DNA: TGCAGTGCTCAGAACGGGCGAGAAGCTTTCTTT. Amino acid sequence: CSAQNGREAFF.

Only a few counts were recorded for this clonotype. The DNA of the CDR3 is TGTGCCAGCAGCCCCGATTCCCGAAACTACAATGAGCAGTTCTTC. As protein: CASSPDSRNYNEQFF. This chain joins TRBV6-1 and TRBJ2-1; D remains ambiguous. This CDR3 spans 15 amino acids. Trimming pared 6 bases from V and 3 bases from J, leaving 15 bases between. CDR1 and CDR2 from the germline V gene are MNHNS and SASEGT.

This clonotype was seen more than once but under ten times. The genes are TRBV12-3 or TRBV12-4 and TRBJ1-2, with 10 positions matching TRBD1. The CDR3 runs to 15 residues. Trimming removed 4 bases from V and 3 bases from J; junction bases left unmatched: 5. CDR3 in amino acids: CASSYGTGDDYGYTF. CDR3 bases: TGTGCCAGCAGTTATGGGACAGGGGACGACTATGGCTACACCTTC.